The rows below give T cell receptor beta chains drawn from one sample of a study of T cell changes during pregnancy in multiple sclerosis. The repertoire was sequenced with immunoSEQ multiplex PCR; TCRdb's copy has only in-frame clones and lacks some. The sample lists about 80,000 clones, just over 90% occurring once. The sequencing used peripheral blood, collected before pregnancy. The receptors stem from a female donor with multiple sclerosis, enrolled in a pregnancy study. Both conserved end residues are part of each CDR3. D genes are given only for firm matches. Size tells how often a clone was seen (once, few, many) or the class of an expanded clone, and some rows leave it out.

d_call	v_call	clone_size	j_call	cdr3_aa	cdr3_nt
TRBD2	TRBV11-2	NA	TRBJ2-3	CASSSGLVGLRTDTQYF	TGTGCCAGCAGCTCCGGACTAGTCGGTCTCCGCACAGATACGCAGTATTTT
TRBD1	TRBV7-9	NA	TRBJ1-3	CASSRQGTGVNLFVNTIYF	TGTGCCAGCAGTCGACAAGGGACAGGCGTAAACCTGTTTGTGAACACCATATATTTT
TRBD2	TRBV2	NA	TRBJ2-3	CAIRTSGGAVKGTQYF	TGTGCCATACGGACTAGCGGGGGGGCGGTTAAAGGTACGCAGTATTTT
TRBD2	TRBV18	NA	TRBJ2-1	CASSPRGDEQFF	TGTGCCAGCTCACCTCGGGGGGATGAGCAGTTCTTC
NA	TRBV19	NA	TRBJ1-5	CASSRDTIQPQHF	TGTGCCAGTAGTCGGGACACCATTCAGCCCCAGCATTTT
NA	TRBV11-3	NA	TRBJ2-3	CASSLAGGRLPQYF	TGTGCCAGCAGCTTAGCCGGGGGTAGGCTCCCGCAGTATTTT
NA	TRBV15	once	TRBJ1-6	CATSRDRGGDNSPLHF	TGTGCCACCAGCAGAGATCGGGGGGGGGATAATTCACCCCTCCACTTT
TRBD2	TRBV5-4	NA	TRBJ2-3	CASSPPPLAGKSSTDTQYF	TGTGCCAGCAGCCCCCCCCCTCTAGCGGGGAAATCTAGCACAGATACGCAGTATTTT
NA	TRBV19	NA	TRBJ1-5	CASSIPQGSGRQPQHF	TGTGCCAGTAGTATCCCACAGGGAAGTGGTCGTCAGCCCCAGCATTTT
TRBD1	TRBV29-1	NA	TRBJ1-2	CSVGTGAGYTF	TGCAGCGTTGGAACAGGGGCAGGCTACACCTTC
NA	TRBV9	NA	TRBJ1-1	CASSRTGSNTEAFF	TGTGCCAGCAGCCGTACAGGATCGAACACTGAAGCTTTCTTT
NA	TRBV5-8	once	TRBJ2-5	CASSPGWWEETQYF	TGTGCCAGCAGCCCAGGGTGGTGGGAAGAGACCCAGTACTTC